This entry lists 14 T cell receptor beta chains sequenced from one sample in a study of shared clonotypes between healthy human individuals. TCRdb's table, derived via immunoSEQ multiplex PCR, lists solely in-frame clones and lacks some. The sample lists about 690,000 clones, 80% to 95% occurring once. Sample: memory CD8+ T cells from PBMCs. Sample subset: CD45RO+ cells pooled with CCR7-negative TemRA cells. These receptor sequences come from a man younger than 35 in good health. Some clones in this sample may be carry-over from other donors' samples.

V usage is TRBV6-5 and J usage is TRBJ2-1, with D unclear. The CDR3 is 15 residues long. V lost 1 base, J lost 0 bases, and 7 bases lay in between. Germline CDR1 MNHEY, CDR2 SVGAGI. In DNA, the CDR3 is TGTGCCAGCAGTTACTTCGCGGACTCCTACAATGAGCAGTTCTTC. This codes for CASSYFADSYNEQFF.

This clone was detected many times. V usage is TRBV7-9 and J usage is TRBJ1-2; 11 nucleotides match TRBD1. The CDR3 is made up of 15 amino acids. The germline V gene encodes CDR1 SEHNR and CDR2 FQNEAQ (reference sequence). J lost 6 bases, V lost 2 bases, and 5 bases had no gene match. Written as DNA, the CDR3 is TGTGCCAGCAGCTTATCAGGACAGGGGGCCAATGGCTACACCTTC. As protein: CASSLSGQGANGYTF.

The V gene is TRBV5-1, the J gene TRBJ2-7; perhaps TRBD2 as D (6 bases). There are 15 residues in the CDR3. V gave up 1 base and J gave up 0 bases, with 11 bases separating them. Germline V lookup: CDR1 SGHRS, CDR2 YFSETQ. CDR3 protein: CASSLSGLSSYEQYF. As DNA, the CDR3 is TGCGCCAGCAGCTTGAGCGGGCTCAGCTCCTACGAGCAGTACTTC.

This clone was picked up a small number of times. The chain couples TRBV29-1 to TRBJ1-1, with D uncertain. V shed 0 bases and J shed 1 base, with 6 bases lying between them. The CDR3 sequence is 13 residues long. Germline CDR1 reads SQVTM; CDR2 reads ANQGSEA. CDR3 sequence (DNA): TGCAGCGTTGAAGATCAAGGGAACACTGAAGCTTTCTTT. Its protein is CSVEDQGNTEAFF.

The V and J genes are TRBV9 and TRBJ2-5; TRBD2 might be the D (5 bases). Trimming shortened V by 0 bases and J by 5 bases, and 14 bases separated the two germline ends. The CDR3 length is 15 residues. CDR1 and CDR2 from the germline V gene are SGDLS and YYNGEE. CDR3 amino acids: CASSVASGVGETQYF. The CDR3 DNA is TGTGCCAGCAGCGTAGCCTCCGGGGTGGGGGAGACCCAGTACTTC.

The chain has TRBV28 and TRBJ2-1; 14 bases match TRBD2. The CDR3 covers 16 residues. V lost 6 bases to trimming and J lost 6 bases; unmatched junction nucleotides: 7. Germline V CDR1 and CDR2: MDHEN, SYDVKM. CDR3 loop: CASSPSGTSGSNEQFF. In nucleotides, the CDR3 is TGTGCCAGCAGCCCCTCCGGGACTAGCGGGAGCAATGAGCAGTTCTTC.

The chain couples TRBV29-1 to TRBJ1-1; 7 nucleotides match TRBD1. CDR3 length: 13 amino acids. Losses at the gene ends were 6 bases for V and 6 bases for J; bases not matched to a gene: 10. The germline gives CDR1 SQVTM, CDR2 ANQGSEA. DNA of the CDR3: TGCAGCGTGCAATCCGGACAGGTTGCTGAAGCTTTCTTT. Amino acids: CSVQSGQVAEAFF.

The chain carries TRBV5-5 and TRBJ2-7; no firm D call. V lost 2 bases to trimming and J lost 5 bases, with 8 bases between them. CDR1 and CDR2 from the germline V gene are SGHKS and YYEKEE (reference sequence). The CDR3 length is 12 residues. DNA of the CDR3: TGTGCCAGCAGCTTATTCGGTGACGAGCAGTACTTC. Amino acid sequence: CASSLFGDEQYF.

The chain employs TRBV12-5 and TRBJ2-3; a possible D gene is TRBD1 (6 bases). Germline CDR1 and CDR2: LGHNT and FRNRAP. This CDR3 comprises 14 residues. Trimming removed 3 bases from V and 0 bases from J, with 7 bases in between. The CDR3 protein is CASGLDRSTDTQYF. In DNA, the CDR3 is TGTGCTAGTGGTTTAGACAGGAGCACAGATACGCAGTATTTT.

CDR3 DNA: TGTGCCATCAGCAACCGGGACAGTGGCACCGGGGAGCTGTTTTTT. It encodes CAISNRDSGTGELFF. The chain uses TRBV10-3 and TRBJ2-2, with 7 bases that match TRBD1. The germline gives CDR1 ENHRY, CDR2 SYGVKD. V gave up 6 bases and J gave up 4 bases; unmatched junction bases: 8. The CDR3 runs 15 residues.

The genes are TRBV4-1 and TRBJ2-7, with TRBD2 identical over 12 bases. V lost 3 bases to trimming and J lost 6 bases; unmatched junction nucleotides: 6. Germline V lookup: CDR1 MGHRA, CDR2 YSYEKL. The CDR3 totals 15 residues. In DNA form, the CDR3 reads TGCGCCAGCAGCCACGGACTAGCGGGGCCCCGCGAGCAGTACTTC. Translated: CASSHGLAGPREQYF.

V is TRBV28 and J is TRBJ2-1, with D maybe TRBD2 (6 bases). The CDR3 is made up of 18 amino acids. Trimming cost V 7 bases and J 2 bases, with 24 bases left between them. CDR1 is MDHEN, CDR2 SYDVKM, per germline. This chain's CDR3 is CASIALLASESPYNEQFF. In DNA, the CDR3 is TGTGCCAGCATAGCTCTTCTGGCTAGCGAGAGCCCCTACAATGAGCAGTTCTTC.

The genes are TRBV27 and TRBJ2-5, with 7 positions matching TRBD1. Germline V CDR1 and CDR2: MNHEY, SMNVEV (reference sequence). The CDR3 loop spans 15 amino acids. V dropped 3 bases and J dropped 5; count of bases not matched to a gene: 9. The CDR3 DNA sequence: TGTGCCAGCAGTTTTGACAGGGAAGGTTCGGAGACCCAGTACTTC. Amino acid sequence: CASSFDREGSETQYF.

The V call is TRBV27, the J call TRBJ1-5; TRBD1 aligns across 10 bases. V shed 5 bases and J 0 bases; nucleotides not matched to a gene: 10. From germline, CDR1 is MNHEY and CDR2 SMNVEV (reference sequence). The CDR3 sequence is 18 residues long. In nucleotides, the CDR3 is TGTGCCAGCAGTCCCTACGGACAGGGGGTAATTAGCAATCAGCCCCAGCATTTT. Residues: CASSPYGQGVISNQPQHF.